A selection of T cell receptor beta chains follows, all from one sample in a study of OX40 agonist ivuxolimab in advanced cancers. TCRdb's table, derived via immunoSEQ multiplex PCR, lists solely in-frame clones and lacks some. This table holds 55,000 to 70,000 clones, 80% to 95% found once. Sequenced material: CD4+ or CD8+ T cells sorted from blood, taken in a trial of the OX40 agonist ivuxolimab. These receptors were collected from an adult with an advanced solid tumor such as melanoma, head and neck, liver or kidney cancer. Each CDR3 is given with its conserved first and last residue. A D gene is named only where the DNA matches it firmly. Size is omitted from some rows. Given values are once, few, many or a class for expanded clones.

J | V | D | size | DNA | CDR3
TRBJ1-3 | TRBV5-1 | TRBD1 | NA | TGCGCCAGCAGCCCGGACAGGGAGGGAAGGTCTGGAAACACCATATATTTT | CASSPDREGRSGNTIYF
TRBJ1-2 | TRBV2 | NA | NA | TGTGCCACCAGTGGAAATTCGGGGGGCGATAACTATGGCTACACCTTC | CATSGNSGGDNYGYTF
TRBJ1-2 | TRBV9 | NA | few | TGTGCCAGCAGCGTAGTCCCAGGGAAGGATGGCTACACCTTC | CASSVVPGKDGYTF
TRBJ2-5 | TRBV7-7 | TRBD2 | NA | TGTGCTAGCAGCTTAGGGACACGGCGGGGGGTAAACCAAGAGACCCAGTACTTC | CASSLGTRRGVNQETQYF
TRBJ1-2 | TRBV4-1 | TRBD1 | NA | TGCGCCAGCAGCCAAGATTTGGGACAGCAGAGAGGCTACACCTTC | CASSQDLGQQRGYTF
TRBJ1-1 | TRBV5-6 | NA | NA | TGTGCCAGCAGCGCCGGGACGGAAGAAGCTTTCTTT | CASSAGTEEAFF
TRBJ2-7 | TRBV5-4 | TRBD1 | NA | TGTGCCAGCAGCTGGGACAGGGGGTTCAACTACGAGCAGTACTTC | CASSWDRGFNYEQYF
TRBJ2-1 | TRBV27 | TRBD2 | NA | TGTGCCAGCACCATTAGCGGGGAGCGCCTCATAAATGAGCAGTTCTTC | CASTISGERLINEQFF
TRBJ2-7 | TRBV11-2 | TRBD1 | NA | TGTGCCAGCAGCTTTTCTTTCCGGGACAGGACCCACTCATCCTACGGGTTGTACTTC | CASSFSFRDRTHSSYGLYF
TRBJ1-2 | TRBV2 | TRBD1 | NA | TGTGCCAGCAGTGAATCCCCCGGGACAGGGTATAACTATGGCTACACCTTC | CASSESPGTGYNYGYTF